The rows below give T cell receptor beta chains drawn from one sample of a study of blood T cells in healthy people across ages. TCRdb re-called the 5' RACE reads with MiXCR, one entry per CDR3 protein. The data contain more than 1,400,000 distinct CDR3 sequences, 35% to 45% of them seen just once; the ten biggest clones take up roughly 7.9%. The sample was blood. All receptors derive from a woman younger than 35 in good health. The CDR3 runs from the conserved cysteine through the conserved F or W. Fields, in order: D gene, V gene, J gene, clone size, CDR3 DNA, CDR3 protein. A D gene is named only where the DNA matches it firmly. Where a row states a size, it is once, few, many or the class of an expanded clone; other rows omit it.

NA	TRBV7-2	TRBJ1-2	NA	TGTGCCAGCAGCTTAGGCCCCCCGGGGTATGGCTACACCTTC	CASSLGPPGYGYTF
NA	TRBV18	TRBJ2-4	NA	TGTGCCAGCTCACCACCAGTAGGTGACGAGCGGTACTTC	CASSPPVGDERYF
TRBD2	TRBV11-1	TRBJ2-3	NA	TGTGCCAGCAGCCTCAGACTAGCGGACAAACCGCAGTATTTT	CASSLRLADKPQYF
NA	TRBV5-1	TRBJ2-6	NA	TGCGCCAGCAGCCCTATCCTCTCTGGGGCCAACGTCCTGACTTTC	CASSPILSGANVLTF
TRBD1	TRBV25-1	TRBJ1-2	NA	TGTGCCAGCAGTGAGACAGGGGGCTATGGCTACACCTTC	CASSETGGYGYTF
NA	TRBV28	TRBJ2-5	NA	TGTGCCAGCAGTTTCTACAAAGGGAATTACCAAGAGACCCAGTACTTC	CASSFYKGNYQETQYF
NA	TRBV11-2	TRBJ2-5	NA	TGTGCCATCAGCGGTGGGGGGAAGACCCAGTACTTC	CAISGGGKTQYF
NA	TRBV11-2	TRBJ1-2	NA	TGTGCCAGCAGTCTAAACGCAGGGTTCTATGGCTACACCTTC	CASSLNAGFYGYTF
NA	TRBV12-3/TRBV12-4	TRBJ1-4	few	TGTGCCAGCAGTCCCGCAGGTGGGAATGAAAAACTGTTTTTT	CASSPAGGNEKLFF
NA	TRBV19	TRBJ2-3	NA	TGTGCCAGTACCCCGGGCGAGGGGAGGTTGGATACGCAGTATTTT	CASTPGEGRLDTQYF
NA	TRBV6-2/TRBV6-3	TRBJ2-5	few	TGTGCCAGCAGTTACGGGGTCGAGACCCAGTACTTC	CASSYGVETQYF
TRBD1	TRBV10-3	TRBJ1-2	NA	TGTGCCATCACCCGACAGGGGGCTGGCTACACCTTC	CAITRQGAGYTF
NA	TRBV25-1	TRBJ1-4	NA	TGTGCCAGCAGTGGTGGGGAGAGTGAAAAACTGTTTTTT	CASSGGESEKLFF
TRBD1	TRBV20-1	TRBJ2-7	NA	TGCAGTGCTAGAGATACCGGGACAGGGTTCTACGAGCAGTACTTC	CSARDTGTGFYEQYF
NA	TRBV2	TRBJ2-5	NA	TGTGCCAGCAATCCTGGGGGGAAGGTCTATGAGCAGTACTTC	CASNPGGKVYEQYF
NA	TRBV9	TRBJ2-1	NA	TGTGCCAGCAGCCCCCGAACTAGTCTCTCCAATGAGCAGTTCTTC	CASSPRTSLSNEQFF
NA	TRBV15	TRBJ1-2	few	TGTGCCACCAGCAGGCAAGACCAAGCAGATGGCTACACCTTC	CATSRQDQADGYTF
TRBD2	TRBV20-1	TRBJ2-1	NA	TGCAGTGCTAGTGGACTAGCCACCCACGAGCAGTTCTTC	CSASGLATHEQFF
NA	TRBV28	TRBJ1-6	few	TGTGCCAGCAGTTTTCTGGCCCCGGGGAATTCACCCCTCCACTTT	CASSFLAPGNSPLHF
NA	TRBV11-2	TRBJ2-1	NA	TGTGCCAGCGCCCTGGGCCGCTACAATGAGCAGTTCTTC	CASALGRYNEQFF
NA	TRBV12-3/TRBV12-4	TRBJ2-7	few	TGTGCCAGCTGTTTTTGGGACACCATATTCTACGAGCAGTACTTC	CASCFWDTIFYEQYF
NA	TRBV9	TRBJ2-3	NA	TGTGCCAGCAGCGTGACCGCCGACAGGTGGGAATCTAGCACAGATACGCAGTATTTT	CASSVTADRWESSTDTQYF